This TCR beta chain was captured by sequencing in a study of cytomegalovirus exposure and HLA in healthy donors. PCR amplification relied on 60 Vbeta primers (plus 13 Jbeta primers). The assay was immunoSEQ multiplex PCR, and TCRdb's table has in-frame clones only and misses some. Of 120,000 or so clones listed, around three quarters were seen once; the top ten hold 3.4%. To note about this clone: What it binds is not known.

Study-level results: Information on immune exposure was restricted to one variable (CMV serostatus). Presence/absence comparisons presumed near-even sequencing depth among donors. A later analysis showed TCR association rates differing by HLA locus, peaking at DRB1 and lowest at HLA-C.

The CDR3 sequence is 13 residues long. V was cut by 0 bases and J by 7 bases, with 10 bases left in between. Germline CDR1 GTSNPN, CDR2 SVGIG (reference sequence). This receptor was obtained from a young man in good health and CMV-seronegative. The sequenced material came from PBMCs. The rearrangement uses TRBV30 and TRBJ1-5; D is unresolved. CDR3 DNA: TGTGCCTGGAGTGTCGGGTTCTGGCAGCCCCAGCATTTT. Protein product: CAWSVGFWQPQHF.